The 12 T cell receptor beta chains below come from one sample, sequenced in a study of T cell clonality in common variable immunodeficiency. Repertoires were generated with immunoSEQ multiplex PCR, while TCRdb's copy carries only in-frame clones and drops some. Sampling found roughly 48,000 clones, none seen once. The source material was peripheral blood mononuclear cells. Source of these receptors: a person aged 18-69 years in good health.

This clone was counted many times. The CDR3 extends 3 residues past the end of the read, so its final part is completed from the germline J gene. This chain joins TRBV3-1 (or the pseudogene TRBV3-2) and TRBJ2-2, with 14 bases that match TRBD2. Germline-derived CDR1 and CDR2 are LGHDT and YNNKEL (reference sequence). With V trimmed by 8 bases and J by 8 bases, 13 bases remained unmatched. This CDR3 has 17 residues. The CDR3 bases that were read are TGTGCCAGCTCAACAACCGGGACTAGCGGGAGACCGGGGGAG. Translation gives CASSTTGTSGRPGE. The entire CDR3 sequence reads CASSTTGTSGRPGELFF.

This clone came up many times. With the read ending 3 residues before the CDR3 end, the germline J gene is used to fill in that end. The rearrangement joins TRBV20-1 to TRBJ2-2, with 8 nucleotides matching TRBD2. This CDR3 spans 16 amino acids. Germline V gene data show CDR1 as DFQATT and CDR2 as SNEGSKA (reference sequence). V lost 3 bases, J lost 1 base, and 7 bases stayed unmatched. CDR3 DNA (partial): TGCAGTGCTAGTCGGCTAGCGGGTGAGAACACCGGGGAG. As protein: CSASRLAGENTGE. The whole CDR3 sequence is CSASRLAGENTGELFF.

This clone was observed at least ten times. CDR3: CASGDPGQVTGANVLTF. CDR3 bases read: TGCGCCAGCGGGGATCCGGGACAGGTGACTGGGGCCAACGTC. This sequence joins TRBV5-1 and TRBJ2-6, with 8 bases identical to TRBD1. The CDR3 goes on 3 residues after the read ends, and that part is filled in from the germline J gene. With V trimmed by 7 bases and J by 2 bases, 11 bases remained unmatched. Germline V CDR1 and CDR2: SGHRS, YFSETQ. The CDR3 loop spans 17 amino acids.

This clone has at least ten counts. The sequence runs out 3 residues before the end of the CDR3; the remainder is reconstructed from the germline J gene. The chain combines TRBV10-3 with TRBJ1-5; TRBD1 matches 12 bases. The J segment lost 6 bases and the V segment lost 8 bases, leaving 8 bases of the junction unmatched. Germline CDR1 and CDR2: ENHRY and SYGVKD. The CDR3 contains 15 residues. CDR3 DNA, as far as it was read: TGTGCCATCCAAGCCGGGACAGGGGGCTCTCAGCCC. Protein product: CAIQAGTGGSQP. The CDR3, in full, reads CAIQAGTGGSQPQHF.

This clone has just a few counts. The read stops 3 residues short of the end of the CDR3; the missing end is completed from the germline J gene. The chain couples TRBV18 to TRBJ2-6, with a weak D call TRBD2 (5 bases). From germline, CDR1 is KGHSH and CDR2 LQKENI. The CDR3 sequence is 16 residues long. V lost 2 bases, J lost 1 base, and 9 bases lay in between. Here the CDR3 reads CASSPVSGSGANVLTF. CDR3 bases read: TGTGCCAGCTCACCAGTCTCGGGGTCTGGGGCCAACGTC.

This clone was detected many times. The read comes to an end 3 residues before the CDR3 does, leaving the germline J gene to fill in the end. The chain carries TRBV30 and TRBJ2-5; D is undetermined. The V gene's germline CDR1 is GTSNPN and CDR2 SVGIG (reference sequence). The CDR3 loop spans 15 amino acids. V lost 0 bases and J 1 base, leaving 12 bases between the germline ends. The CDR3 here is CAWSVRRPSQETQYF. The sequenced part of the CDR3 DNA is TGTGCCTGGAGTGTACGAAGGCCCAGCCAAGAGACC.

There are many counts of this clone. The read terminates 3 residues before the CDR3 end, so the remaining end is supplied by the germline J gene. This chain links TRBV20-1 with TRBJ1-2; the match to TRBD1 covers 9 bases. CDR3 length: 12 amino acids. The germline V gene has CDR1 DFQATT and CDR2 SNEGSKA (reference sequence). CDR3 in amino acids: CSARPGQGGYTF. The CDR3 DNA, read in part, is TGCAGTGCTAGGCCGGGACAGGGAGGC.

In this sample, this clone turned up many times. The DNA ends 3 residues before the CDR3 does, and the rest of the CDR3 is filled in from the germline J gene. The rearrangement links TRBV6-1 to TRBJ2-2, with 9 bases lining up with TRBD2. V lost 3 bases and J lost 3; bases outside the gene matches: 5. Germline-derived CDR1 and CDR2 are MNHNS and SASEGT. There are 16 residues in the CDR3. This CDR3 reads CASSEAGGPDTGELFF. CDR3 bases read: TGTGCCAGCAGTGAGGCGGGGGGGCCCGACACCGGGGAG.

This clone was observed at least ten times. The read terminates 3 residues ahead of where the CDR3 ends, so the germline J gene completes it. The chain is built from TRBV19 and TRBJ2-1; perhaps TRBD1 as D (6 bases). V was shortened by 9 bases and J by 6 bases, with 18 bases between the two germline ends. Germline assignment: CDR1 LNHDA and CDR2 SQIVND (reference sequence). The CDR3 runs to 14 residues. Incomplete CDR3 DNA: TGTGCCAGCCGGACAGTGGAAATGGGCAATGAG. Amino acid sequence: CASRTVEMGNE. The complete CDR3 sequence is CASRTVEMGNEQFF.

This clone was detected only a few times. The CDR3 extends 3 residues past the end of the read, so its final part is completed from the germline J gene. The chain combines TRBV13 with TRBJ2-5; TRBD1 matches at 7 bases. The CDR3 has 13 amino acids. Germline V CDR1 and CDR2: PRHDT, FYEKMQ (reference sequence). With V trimmed by 4 bases and J by 2 bases, 1 base remained unmatched. This CDR3 is CASSSDRQETQYF. Partial CDR3 DNA: TGTGCCAGCAGCTCGGACAGGCAAGAGACC.

This clone was detected many times. The read gets to within 3 residues of the CDR3 end, and the germline J gene fills in the rest. This chain uses TRBV14 with TRBJ1-2; TRBD1 matches 8 bases. Unmatched junction bases numbered 14, after V lost 4 bases and J lost 4 bases. This CDR3 is 17 amino acids long. The germline CDR1 and CDR2 sequences are SGHDN and FVKESK. CDR3 sequence reads: CASSPSGQALLSYGYTF. The CDR3 DNA, read in part, is TGTGCCAGCAGCCCCTCGGGACAGGCCCTTCTGAGCTATGGC.

This clone was seen at least ten times. The CDR3 is cut off 3 residues early in the read; its end comes from the germline J gene. The J gene is TRBJ2-3, the V gene TRBV10-3, with TRBD2 matching 7 bases. In germline, CDR1 is ENHRY, CDR2 SYGVKD. The CDR3 totals 17 residues. The V and J ends lost 3 bases and 0 bases, in that order; junction bases with no gene match: 9. The sequenced CDR3 bases are TGTGCCATCAGTGACCCTACTAGCGCACCTAGCACAGATACG. Protein: CAISDPTSAPSTDT. The entire CDR3 reads CAISDPTSAPSTDTQYF.